The clone carrying this T cell receptor (beta chain) was seen only a few times. Clinical histories supplied by participants themselves formed the basis of cohort assignment. These data come from a study of blood T cell repertoires in COVID-19. Across the whole study: All recovered Cohort 3 donors got two negative PCRs, got clearance, or saw symptom resolution. Spain, Italy and the United States supplied samples that represented acute and convalescent COVID-19. PBMCs, B-cell-depleted T cells, or T cells provided the cDNA or gDNA that made up the material.

Data came from immunoSEQ multiplex PCR; TCRdb stores just in-frame clones and leaves some out. The sample consists of under 400,000 clones, about 87% of them appearing once. V was pared by 7 bases and J by 10 bases, with 8 bases of the junction left unmatched. Germline CDR1 is ENHRY and CDR2 is SYGVKD. The CDR3 consists of 13 residues. The J gene is TRBJ1-1, the V gene TRBV10-3; TRBD1 aligns across 11 bases. Sequencing used PBMCs or T cells enriched from blood (not recorded which). The sequence came from a man between 40 and 49 years old in a cohort exposed to, infected with or recovered from COVID-19 (not recorded which). The CDR3 is CAITPDRGQGAFF. For the CDR3, the DNA is TGTGCCATCACCCCGGACAGGGGGCAGGGAGCTTTCTTT.